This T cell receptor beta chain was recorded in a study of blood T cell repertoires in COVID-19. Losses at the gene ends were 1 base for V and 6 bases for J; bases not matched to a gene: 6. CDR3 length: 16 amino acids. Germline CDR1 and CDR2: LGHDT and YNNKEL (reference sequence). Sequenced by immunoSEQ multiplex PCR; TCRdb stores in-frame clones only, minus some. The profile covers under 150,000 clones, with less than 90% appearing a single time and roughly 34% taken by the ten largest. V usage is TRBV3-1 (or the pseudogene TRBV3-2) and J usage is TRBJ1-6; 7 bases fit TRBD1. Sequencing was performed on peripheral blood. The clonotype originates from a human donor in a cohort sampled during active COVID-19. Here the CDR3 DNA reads TGTGCCAGCAGCCAAGCCGGGACAGCGCCTAATTCACCCCTCCACTTT. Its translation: CASSQAGTAPNSPLHF.